This T cell receptor beta chain was observed in a study of blood T cell repertoires in COVID-19. Study summary: The United States, Italy and Spain provided the acute and convalescent COVID-19 samples. Sources were T cells, B-cell-depleted T cells, or PBMCs; the material itself was cDNA or gDNA.

In the authors' methods: Nucleated cell counts were estimated from reference gene primer amplification. Produced via immunoSEQ multiplex PCR; TCRdb's table is partial and in-frame only. V and J calls and clone size are those listed in that table; D and trimming were worked out from the DNA. The table lists about 120,000 clones, about 80% of them singletons. In germline, CDR1 is MNHNY, CDR2 SVGAGI (reference sequence). With 4 bases clipped from V and 2 bases from J, the junction kept 3 bases outside the gene matches. The CDR3 has 14 residues. The clonotype comes from a man aged 65-85 years with active or convalescent COVID-19. The sequenced sample consisted of peripheral blood. V usage is TRBV6-6 and J usage is TRBJ1-2; 8 bases map to TRBD1. Written as DNA, the CDR3 is TGTGCCAGCAGTTTCAGGACAGGGAACTATGGCTACACCTTC. Protein sequence: CASSFRTGNYGYTF.